This section outlines one TCR beta chain sequence together with its context. The sample is drawn from a study of blood T cell repertoires in COVID-19. The authors' processing: Researchers report that nucleated cell counts were estimated from reference gene primer amplification. This table comes from immunoSEQ multiplex PCR, and its TCRdb copy is limited to in-frame clones, with some not included. V, J and clone size derive from that table, while D and trimming were established from the DNA sequence. This sample carries around 250,000 clones, roughly 85% of them seen once, and the ten largest clones take about 1.9%. The germline V gene encodes CDR1 LNHDA and CDR2 SQIVND (reference sequence). V was pared by 3 bases and J by 5 bases, with 6 bases of the junction left unmatched. This CDR3 is built from 16 residues.

The clonotype originates from a woman aged 45-65 years who had recovered from COVID-19. The sequenced material came from PBMCs or T cells enriched from blood (not recorded which). The rearrangement joins TRBV19 to TRBJ1-5; TRBD1 matches 11 bases. The CDR3 region is CASSMTRDRGDQPQHF. The DNA of the CDR3 is TGTGCCAGTAGTATGACCCGGGACAGGGGGGATCAGCCCCAGCATTTT.